Shown below are 13 T cell receptor beta chains from a single sample sequenced in a study of OX40 agonist ivuxolimab in advanced cancers. Using immunoSEQ multiplex PCR, the repertoire was profiled, and TCRdb retains in-frame clones only, with some absent. The sample holds some 86,000 clones, 87% seen once. The source material was CD4+ or CD8+ T cells sorted from blood, sampled in a trial of the OX40 agonist ivuxolimab. The receptor set was obtained from an adult with an advanced solid tumor such as melanoma, head and neck, liver or kidney cancer.

This sequence joins TRBV7-8 and TRBJ2-7; no clear D gene. Trimming shortened V by 1 base and J by 0 bases, and 10 bases separated the two germline ends. The CDR3 spans 15 residues. Germline V gene lookup returns CDR1 SGHVS and CDR2 FQNEAQ. The CDR3 reads CASSLGRASSYEQYF. Here the CDR3 DNA reads TGTGCCAGCAGCTTAGGCCGTGCTTCCTCCTACGAGCAGTACTTC.

The chain links TRBV11-3 to TRBJ2-2; the D gene is possibly TRBD1 (5 bases). The germline V gene has CDR1 SGHNT and CDR2 YENEEA. This CDR3 contains 16 residues. The germline V and J ends were trimmed by 5 bases and 4 bases, with 17 bases remaining between them. In DNA form, the CDR3 reads TGTGCCAGCAGCCTGGACACCGTCCCGGGCACCGGGGAGCTGTTTTTT. Its translation: CASSLDTVPGTGELFF.

The chain couples TRBV4-1 to TRBJ1-1, with 9 positions matching TRBD1. From germline, CDR1 is MGHRA and CDR2 YSYEKL. The CDR3 runs to 17 residues. Germline trimming cut 0 bases from V and 4 bases from J; bases unmatched to any gene: 9. As DNA, the CDR3 is TGCGCCAGCAGCCAAGATAAAGGGAGACAGGGGGTCACTGAAGCTTTCTTT. It yields the protein CASSQDKGRQGVTEAFF.

Note on this clone: At one of its ends the junction is not consistent with the germline gene, which may arise from a read error. The genes are TRBV2 and TRBJ2-4; unclear D gene. The CDR3 has 9 residues. From germline, CDR1 is SNHLY and CDR2 FYNNEI. CDR3 loop: CASSEPLVF. In DNA, the CDR3 is TGTGCCAGCAGTGAGCCCTTGGTCTTC. Variable domain in full (rest from reference TRBV2 and TRBJ2-4): EPEVTQTPSHQVTQMGQEVILRCVPISNHLYFYWYRQILGQKVEFLVSFYNNEISEKSEIFDDQFSVERPDGSNFTLKIRSTKLEDSAMYFCASSEPLVFGAGTRLSVL.

The V gene is TRBV7-2, the J gene TRBJ1-5; 7 nucleotides agree with TRBD1. CDR1 and CDR2 from the germline V gene are SGHTA and FQGNSA. The CDR3 is 15 amino acids. The V segment lost 1 base and the J segment 4 bases; nucleotides outside the gene matches: 4. The CDR3 bases are TGTGCCAGCAGCTTAGATGGCAGGGGGAATCAGCCCCAGCATTTT. Residues: CASSLDGRGNQPQHF.

The chain uses TRBV4-2 and TRBJ2-3, with D perhaps TRBD2 (5 bases). Trimming cost V 4 bases and J 0 bases, with 14 bases left between them. The V gene's germline CDR1 is LGHNA and CDR2 YNFKEQ. CDR3 length equals 16 residues. CDR3 sequence (DNA): TGTGCCAGCAGCCTAAGCGGCGGCCTTAGCACAGATACGCAGTATTTT. This sequence encodes CASSLSGGLSTDTQYF.

The chain carries TRBV18 and TRBJ2-3; D is unresolved. V was cut by 6 bases and J by 0 bases, with 7 bases left in between. This CDR3 is built from 13 residues. Germline V lookup: CDR1 KGHSH, CDR2 LQKENI. In nucleotides, the CDR3 is TGTGCCAGCTCTCTCACTAGCACAGATACGCAGTATTTT. Translated, it gives CASSLTSTDTQYF.

The gene calls are TRBV7-9 and TRBJ1-1, with 8 bases that match TRBD1. The CDR3 has 13 residues. The ends lost 6 bases at V and 5 bases at J; junction bases unmatched: 5. The germline CDR1 and CDR2 sequences are SEHNR and FQNEAQ (reference sequence). The CDR3, as DNA: TGTGCCAGCAGTTGGACAGGGCCTACTGAAGCTTTCTTT. Its protein is CASSWTGPTEAFF.

The chain combines TRBV19 with TRBJ1-1; 8 nucleotides match TRBD1. CDR3 length: 16 residues. CDR1 and CDR2 from the germline V gene are LNHDA and SQIVND (reference sequence). Trimming took 4 bases from V and 0 from J; bases not matched to a gene: 7. The CDR3 region is CASSKGQGLMNTEAFF. The CDR3 DNA is TGTGCCAGTAGTAAAGGACAGGGCCTTATGAACACTGAAGCTTTCTTT.

This clone was seen only once. This chain links TRBV30 with TRBJ2-2; TRBD2 matches at 12 bases. The germline V gene has CDR1 GTSNPN and CDR2 SVGIG (reference sequence). The CDR3 spans 15 residues. V lost 2 bases to trimming and J lost 5 bases; unmatched junction nucleotides: 3. The CDR3 region has the DNA TGTGCCTGGAGTAAAGGACTAGCGGGGACCGGGGAGCTGTTTTTT. Translating gives CAWSKGLAGTGELFF.

Written as DNA, the CDR3 is TGCAGCGTTGAAGGTTTTAGGCGCGGCTACACCTTC. Protein product: CSVEGFRRGYTF. J is TRBJ1-2 and V is TRBV29-1, with D hard to call. Germline CDR1 is SQVTM and CDR2 is ANQGSEA. V dropped 1 base and J dropped 8 bases, with 11 bases sitting between them. The CDR3 is 12 amino acids.

The chain has TRBV6-1 and TRBJ2-3; TRBD1 matches at 7 bases. Germline CDR1 and CDR2: MNHNS and SASEGT. The CDR3 has 14 amino acids. J lost 1 base, V lost 9 bases, and 7 bases had no gene match. The CDR3 spells CASYRQGGTDTQYF. CDR3 sequence (DNA): TGTGCCAGTTATCGGCAGGGGGGCACAGATACGCAGTATTTT.

The rearrangement uses TRBV19 and TRBJ1-5; tentatively, D is TRBD1 (5 bases). CDR1 and CDR2 (germline): LNHDA, SQIVND (reference sequence). Trimming stripped 5 bases from V and 2 bases from J, with 13 bases between. The CDR3 is 15 amino acids. CDR3 sequence reads: CASSHLGGGNQPQHF. The CDR3 coding sequence is TGTGCCAGTAGTCATCTCGGAGGGGGCAATCAGCCCCAGCATTTT.